The 19 T cell receptor beta chains presented below share a single source sample, sequenced in a study of cytomegalovirus exposure and HLA in healthy donors. 13 Jbeta primers and 60 Vbeta primers were used for the PCR. Generated by immunoSEQ multiplex PCR, the TCRdb table keeps only in-frame clones and is missing some. The data contain approximately 53,000 clones, 80% of them seen just once; the ten biggest clones take up more than 6.5%. What was sequenced was PBMCs. These receptors were obtained from a man under 40 in good health and CMV-seropositive.

This chain connects TRBV29-1 to TRBJ2-4; TRBD1 matches 7 bases. The CDR3 loop spans 17 amino acids. The germline gives CDR1 SQVTM, CDR2 ANQGSEA. The V and J ends lost 0 bases and 0 bases, in that order; junction bases with no gene match: 8. The CDR3 sequence is CSVEDYKGQQAKNIQYF. In nucleotides, the CDR3 is TGCAGCGTTGAAGATTATAAGGGACAGCAAGCCAAAAACATTCAGTACTTC.

This chain uses TRBV6-5 with TRBJ1-5; TRBD1 aligns across 7 bases. Per germline, CDR1 MNHEY and CDR2 SVGAGI. This CDR3 has 15 residues. Losses at the gene ends were 7 bases for V and 1 base for J; bases not matched to a gene: 7. The CDR3 DNA sequence: TGTGCCAGCACCCCGACAGGGACGAGCAATCAGCCCCAGCATTTT. Translation: CASTPTGTSNQPQHF.

The J gene is TRBJ1-2, the V gene TRBV5-4, with 8 bases that match TRBD1. Unmatched junction bases numbered 10, after V lost 1 base and J lost 8 bases. The length of the CDR3 is 15 residues. The germline V gene has CDR1 SGHNT and CDR2 YYREEE (reference sequence). In nucleotides, the CDR3 is TGTGCCAGCAGCTTGCTCGCCAGGGGGCGTGAAGGCTACACCTTC. This codes for CASSLLARGREGYTF.

The V and J genes are TRBV5-4 and TRBJ2-5, with 8 bases that match TRBD2. The J call may not be correct, given that the DNA end is closer to TRBJ2-7. There are 17 residues in the CDR3. The V gene's germline CDR1 is SGHNT and CDR2 YYREEE (reference sequence). The CDR3 nucleotides are TGTGCCAGCAGCGTTGGTGGCTGGGGCGGGGGGCGTTACGAGCAGTACTTC. Protein product: CASSVGGWGGGRYEQYF.

This clone was counted a few times. The chain uses TRBV7-6 and TRBJ2-7; 11 positions agree with TRBD2. Unmatched junction bases numbered 9, after V lost 5 bases and J lost 3 bases. Germline CDR1 and CDR2: SGHVS and FNYEAQ. This CDR3 has 16 amino acids. This CDR3 is CASSPTYSGGGYEQYF. CDR3 sequence (DNA): TGTGCCAGCAGCCCTACTTATAGCGGGGGGGGCTACGAGCAGTACTTC.

The chain uses TRBV7-3 and TRBJ1-6; 9 nucleotides align to TRBD1. J gave up 8 bases and V 5 bases, and 4 bases lay outside the gene matches. The CDR3 contains 14 residues. Germline V gene data show CDR1 as SGHTA and CDR2 as FQGTGA. CDR3 sequence (DNA): TGTGCCAGCAGCCTGGGACAGGGATATTCACCCCTCCACTTT. Protein sequence: CASSLGQGYSPLHF.

The V call is TRBV21-1, the J call TRBJ2-7; no check of the table's D call, TRBD2, against the DNA was made. TRBV21-1 corresponds to a pseudogene. The CDR3 loop spans 15 amino acids. The CDR3 loop is CASSKTLGGVYEQYF. The CDR3 DNA follows: TGTGCCAGCAGCAAGACCCTCGGGGGGGTTTACGAGCAGTACTTC.

This chain links TRBV5-1 with TRBJ2-3, with 7 bases identical to TRBD1. This CDR3 is 16 amino acids long. J gave up 1 base and V 1 base, and 6 bases lay outside the gene matches. The germline V gene encodes CDR1 SGHRS and CDR2 YFSETQ. For the CDR3, the DNA is TGCGCCAGCAGCTTGAGGGACAGAGGGGGCACAGATACGCAGTATTTT. It specifies CASSLRDRGGTDTQYF.

V and J are TRBV10-3 and TRBJ2-7, with TRBD2 as a possible D gene (5 bases). Germline lookup yields CDR1 ENHRY and CDR2 SYGVKD. This CDR3 has 14 amino acids. V dropped 4 bases and J dropped 4 bases, with 14 bases sitting between them. Written as DNA, the CDR3 is TGTGCCATCAGTGTAGGGAGTGTACCTTACGAGCAGTACTTC. It translates to CAISVGSVPYEQYF.

V usage is TRBV19 and J usage is TRBJ2-7; 7 bases fit TRBD1. The germline V gene has CDR1 LNHDA and CDR2 SQIVND (reference sequence). V lost 3 bases to trimming and J lost 0 bases; unmatched junction nucleotides: 8. There are 16 residues in the CDR3. CDR3 nucleotides: TGTGCCAGTAGTATCCTTCGGGCAGGGGGCTCCTACGAGCAGTACTTC. As protein: CASSILRAGGSYEQYF.

The chain joins TRBV4-1 to TRBJ2-7; perhaps TRBD1 as D (6 bases). The germline CDR1 and CDR2 sequences are MGHRA and YSYEKL. The CDR3 contains 18 residues. Trimming shortened V by 3 bases and J by 2 bases, and 23 bases separated the two germline ends. The CDR3 loop is CASSHRFPGAPSAYEQYF. CDR3 nucleotide sequence: TGCGCCAGCAGCCATCGCTTCCCAGGGGCCCCATCCGCCTACGAGCAGTACTTC.

The chain employs TRBV29-1 and TRBJ1-2; perhaps TRBD1 as D (6 bases). CDR1 and CDR2 from the germline V gene are SQVTM and ANQGSEA. The V end was cut by 6 bases, the J end by 7 bases, with 9 bases between. The CDR3 loop spans 10 amino acids. The CDR3 protein is CSVNRAGYTF. CDR3 in DNA: TGCAGCGTGAACAGGGCTGGCTACACCTTC. The full variable domain, its missing parts supplied by reference TRBV29-1 and TRBJ1-2, is SAVISQKPSRDICQRGTSLTIQCQVDSQVTMMFWYRQQPGQSLTLIATANQGSEATYESGFVIDKFPISRPNLTFSTLTVSNMSPEDSSIYLCSVNRAGYTFGSGTRLTVV.

The chain recombines TRBV6-5 with TRBJ1-3, with D possibly TRBD1 on 6 matching bases. CDR3 size: 16 residues. Germline-derived CDR1 and CDR2 are MNHEY and SVGAGI. Between the trimmed V and J ends, which lost 1 base and 4 bases, there was a span of 14 bases. CDR3 region: CASSYLAGVSGNTIYF. For the CDR3, the DNA is TGTGCCAGCAGTTACTTGGCAGGGGTATCAGGAAACACCATATATTTT.

The chain recombines TRBV27 with TRBJ2-2; the D gene is possibly TRBD1 (5 bases). The CDR3 covers 14 residues. V was shortened by 7 bases and J by 2 bases, with 11 bases between the two germline ends. Germline V gene lookup returns CDR1 MNHEY and CDR2 SMNVEV (reference sequence). The CDR3 DNA reads TGTGCCAGCATCTCCACAGGAAACACCGGGGAGCTGTTTTTT. It is translated as CASISTGNTGELFF.

The chain recombines TRBV5-1 with TRBJ2-2; TRBD2 is a possible D gene (7 bases). Germline V gene lookup returns CDR1 SGHRS and CDR2 YFSETQ. V dropped 4 bases and J dropped 6 bases, with 13 bases sitting between them. The CDR3 length is 14 residues. CDR3 nucleotides: TGCGCCAGCAGCATTGGGCGGGGGCCCGGGGAGCTGTTTTTT. Protein sequence: CASSIGRGPGELFF.

CDR3 sequence (DNA): TGTGCCAGCAGTCAAGACCAGGGGGCGCCCCAGCATTTT. It yields the protein CASSQDQGAPQHF. The V and J genes are TRBV7-2 and TRBJ1-5; TRBD1 matches 8 bases. This CDR3 has 13 residues. Germline CDR1 SGHTA, CDR2 FQGNSA. V gave up 6 bases and J gave up 9 bases; unmatched junction bases: 7.

J is TRBJ1-2 and V is TRBV27; D may be TRBD1 (5 bases). Germline V gene sequence: CDR1 MNHEY, CDR2 SMNVEV (reference sequence). V was pared by 0 bases and J by 6 bases, with 14 bases between. This CDR3 has 15 residues. The DNA of the CDR3 is TGTGCCAGCAGTTTATCAGGGGCGGGAGTAGATGGCTACACCTTC. It encodes CASSLSGAGVDGYTF.

This clone was recorded once. The chain links TRBV2 to TRBJ2-7; unclear D gene. The germline V gene has CDR1 SNHLY and CDR2 FYNNEI. The CDR3 runs to 11 residues. Trimming removed 2 bases at V and 5 bases at J, with 4 bases between. DNA of the CDR3: TGTGCCAGCAGTGAAATTAACGAGCAGTACTTC. This sequence encodes CASSEINEQYF.

The gene calls are TRBV30 and TRBJ2-7; tentatively, D is TRBD2 (6 bases). From germline, CDR1 is GTSNPN and CDR2 SVGIG (reference sequence). Trimming removed 0 bases at V and 9 bases at J, with 12 bases between. The CDR3 runs to 12 residues. CDR3 sequence reads: CAWSVLMGGQYF. CDR3 sequence (DNA): TGTGCCTGGAGTGTACTTATGGGGGGGCAGTACTTC.